These T cell receptor beta chains were read from a single sample in a study of cytomegalovirus exposure and HLA in healthy donors. TCRdb's copy holds only in-frame clones and misses some; the assay was immunoSEQ multiplex PCR. The sample records 90,000 to 110,000 clones, about four fifths being singletons. Source material: PBMCs. These receptor sequences come from a man aged 25 to 40 in good health and CMV-seronegative. Both conserved end residues are part of each CDR3. A D gene is named only where the DNA matches it firmly. Clone size is shown for a subset of rows, as once, few, many or a class of expanded clone.

V,J,size,D,length,CDR3,DNA
TRBV6-4,TRBJ2-4,-,TRBD1,18,CASSDRDRAPLAKNIQYF,TGTGCCAGCAGTGATCGGGACAGGGCCCCCCTAGCCAAAAACATTCAGTACTTC
TRBV12-5,TRBJ2-1,-,-,14,CASGLDPARNEQFF,TGTGCTAGTGGTTTGGATCCTGCGAGGAATGAGCAGTTCTTC
TRBV29-1,TRBJ2-1,-,TRBD2,14,CSVDPGLANNEQFF,TGCAGCGTGGATCCGGGACTAGCGAACAATGAGCAGTTCTTC
TRBV5-6,TRBJ2-3,-,TRBD2,16,CASSLGLAGSTDTQYF,TGTGCCAGCAGCTTGGGGCTAGCGGGATCCACAGATACGCAGTATTTT
TRBV18,TRBJ2-3,-,-,16,CASSQTGHPSTDTQYF,TGTGCCAGCTCCCAGACAGGTCACCCCAGCACAGATACGCAGTATTTT
TRBV7-2,TRBJ2-7,-,TRBD2,13,CASRELAGGEQYF,TGTGCCAGCAGGGAACTAGCGGGAGGCGAGCAGTACTTC
TRBV7-2,TRBJ1-1,-,-,14,CASSPDGGRTEAFF,TGTGCCAGCAGCCCTGACGGGGGAAGGACTGAAGCTTTCTTT
TRBV5-4,TRBJ2-7,-,-,12,CASSFGQLEQYF,TGTGCCAGCAGCTTTGGACAGCTAGAGCAGTACTTC
TRBV5-6,TRBJ2-7,once,-,14,CASSRTGSSYEQYF,TGTGCCAGCAGCCGAACAGGGTCCTCCTACGAGCAGTACTTC
TRBV6-1,TRBJ2-5,-,TRBD1,14,CASSWDSHQETQYF,TGTGCCAGCAGCTGGGACAGCCACCAAGAGACCCAGTACTTC
TRBV7-8,TRBJ2-7,-,-,16,CASSLGPRSGEGEQYF,TGTGCCAGCAGCTTAGGTCCGAGGTCAGGGGAGGGGGAGCAGTACTTC
TRBV5-1,TRBJ1-1,-,TRBD1,14,CASSLAGGLSPPQF,TGCGCCAGCAGCTTGGCAGGGGGCCTTTCTCCCCCCCAGTTT
TRBV10-3,TRBJ2-1,-,-,14,CAISEGQKGNEQFF,TGTGCCATCAGCGAAGGACAGAAAGGCAATGAGCAGTTCTTC
TRBV10-3,TRBJ2-1,-,-,17,CAISESSLAEGGNEQFF,TGTGCCATCAGTGAGTCGTCGCTAGCGGAGGGGGGAAATGAGCAGTTCTTC
TRBV7-9,TRBJ2-2,few,-,14,CASSLGEGTGELFF,TGTGCCAGCAGCTTAGGCGAGGGCACCGGGGAGCTGTTTTTT
TRBV5-4,TRBJ2-1,-,TRBD2,17,CASSPSMSSGAYNEQFF,TGTGCCAGCAGCCCAAGCATGTCTAGCGGAGCCTACAATGAGCAGTTCTTC
TRBV6-1,TRBJ1-4,-,-,14,CASSETGKNEKLFF,TGTGCCAGCAGTGAGACGGGGAAGAATGAAAAACTGTTTTTT
TRBV4-1,TRBJ2-7,-,-,16,CASSQAVTYSTYEQYF,TGCGCCAGCAGCCAAGCCGTCACCTATTCCACCTACGAGCAGTACTTC
TRBV5-4,TRBJ1-2,-,TRBD1,14,CASGVAGGYYGYTF,TGTGCCAGCGGAGTAGCAGGGGGCTACTATGGCTACACCTTC
TRBV6-5,TRBJ1-2,-,TRBD1,13,CASSPGQGSGYTF,TGTGCCAGCAGTCCAGGACAGGGCAGTGGCTACACCTTC
TRBV28,TRBJ1-5,-,-,15,CASSDAGGGLQPQHF,TGTGCCAGCAGTGACGCGGGAGGAGGCTTACAGCCCCAGCATTTT
TRBV7-9,TRBJ1-4,-,-,13,CASSFRGGEKLFF,TGTGCCAGCAGCTTCCGGGGAGGTGAAAAACTGTTTTTT
TRBV13,TRBJ2-5,medium-sized,TRBD2,20,CASSPGRLAGQAIFQETQYF,TGTGCCAGCAGCCCGGGGCGGCTAGCGGGGCAAGCGATATTCCAAGAGACCCAGTACTTC
TRBV2,TRBJ2-3,-,TRBD2,14,CARSGGGDTDTQYF,TGTGCTAGATCTGGCGGGGGGGACACAGATACGCAGTATTTT
TRBV7-3,TRBJ2-7,-,TRBD2,18,CASSLNGLAGAGSYEQYF,TGTGCCAGCAGCTTAAACGGACTAGCGGGGGCAGGGTCCTACGAGCAGTACTTC
TRBV2,TRBJ2-5,-,-,15,CASRLQGGNQETQYF,TGTGCCAGCAGATTACAGGGAGGGAACCAAGAGACCCAGTACTTC
TRBV4-1,TRBJ2-3,-,-,14,CASSQENYLNTQYF,TGCGCCAGCAGCCAAGAGAACTATTTAAATACGCAGTATTTT
TRBV5-1,TRBJ2-1,few,TRBD1,15,CASSFPDRAYNEQFF,TGCGCCAGCAGCTTTCCGGACAGGGCCTACAATGAGCAGTTCTTC
TRBV6-5,TRBJ2-5,once,-,15,CASSYSSGTLETQYF,TGTGCCAGCAGTTACTCGTCCGGGACACTAGAGACCCAGTACTTC
TRBV19,TRBJ1-4,-,TRBD1,14,CASSMWTGNEKLFF,TGTGCCAGTAGTATGTGGACAGGGAATGAAAAACTGTTTTTT
TRBV27,TRBJ2-3,-,-,15,CASSLSPRSTDTQYF,TGTGCCAGCAGTTTATCTCCGCGGAGCACAGATACGCAGTATTTT
TRBV4-1,TRBJ1-2,once,-,14,CASSQRRQVEGYTF,TGCGCCAGCAGCCAGCGTAGGCAGGTAGAAGGCTACACCTTC
TRBV5-1,TRBJ2-5,-,-,14,CASSPEDGEDTQYF,TGCGCCAGCAGCCCGGAGGACGGGGAAGACACCCAGTACTTC
TRBV5-1,TRBJ2-6,-,-,18,CASSLARQTVSGANVLTF,TGCGCCAGCAGCTTGGCGAGACAGACCGTCTCTGGGGCCAACGTCCTGACTTTC
TRBV6-1,TRBJ2-5,-,-,14,CASSDGLTQETQYF,TGTGCCAGCAGTGACGGACTGACCCAAGAGACCCAGTACTTC
TRBV28,TRBJ2-3,-,-,13,CASSLGEIGTQYF,TGTGCCAGCAGTTTAGGGGAGATCGGGACGCAGTATTTT
TRBV28,TRBJ2-7,-,TRBD2,15,CASSGLAGDLYEQYF,TGTGCCAGCAGTGGACTAGCGGGAGACCTCTACGAGCAGTACTTC